Below, one T cell receptor beta chain is given with its context. This clone's antigen is unknown. Base qualities are not recorded, but no much larger clone differs from it by a single base. This entry belongs to a study of blood T cell repertoires in COVID-19 (dated by TCRdb to the early 2020s). Describing the broader study: The collaborator samples originated in the United States, Italy and Spain and spanned the acute and convalescent phases of COVID-19. The material from the prospective study consisted of cDNA or gDNA derived from T cells, B-cell-depleted T cells, or PBMCs. Deeply sampled blood TCRbeta repertoires from subjects exposed to, actively infected with, or recovered from COVID-19 were included in the dataset. The repertoires were released in a freely available public database meant as a resource for research on the immune response to SARS-CoV-2. The samples were drawn from the first 160 participants of the ongoing ImmuneRACE study and from 950 to 1,500 subjects provided by 6 global collaborators. A de-identified subject ID, COVID-19 status, age in years and sex were almost always included in the sample metadata. Where HLA class I and class II types were available, the types were taken from metadata supplied by the sample provider, not from assay-based typing.

Collaborating institutions collected whole blood in K2EDTA tubes following their own protocols. For TCRbeta analysis, collaborator samples were shipped as frozen whole blood, as isolated PBMCs, or as DNA extracted from either sample type. The investigation overall reported the following: Clinical and demographic metadata were provided uncurated, with the amount varying by source and participant.

TCRbeta CDR3 regions were amplified from genomic DNA by means of the immunoSEQ Assay, a bias-controlled multiplex PCR. On the authors' methods: Nucleated cell counts per sample were estimated from amplification of reference gene primers within the assay. To quantify the absolute abundance of each unique TCRbeta CDR3 rearrangement, sequence reads were collapsed and filtered. For each sample, productive Simpson clonality was calculated as the square root of Simpson's diversity index across productive rearrangements. TCRdb took over this immuneACCESS table, retaining in-frame rearrangements with V and J assigned. Such tables are incomplete; in checked studies, under half of the missing clones stem from an unresolved V gene, and the remainder is unexplained. V, J and clone size are taken as reported in that table, and D and trimming were inferred from the DNA itself. Within this sample are 19,000 or so clones, with 80% to 90% of them counted one time only. The top ten clones comprise approximately 20% of the sample.

Reading the germline V gene gives CDR1 MNHEY and CDR2 SVGAGI. Germline trimming amounts to 2 bases on V and 7 bases on J, with 1 as the count of junction bases outside the gene matches. Its CDR3 holds 12 amino acids, cysteine through phenylalanine. Only the CDR3 DNA is retained, 36 bases long and in frame from the first base. This chain joins TRBV6-5 to TRBJ1-2; 7 central nucleotides agree with TRBD1. The source material was peripheral blood. This clonotype originated in a man in his 70s with active COVID-19. The sequenced DNA is TGTGCCAGCAGTTACGCAGGGGGTGGCTACACCTTC. Its protein product is CASSYAGGGYTF.